This TCR beta chain was recorded in a study of beta chain features in type 1 diabetes. Study information: Age, gender and cell yields were similar between patients and healthy donors. There were some 100,000,000 sorted cells examined across all samples. Study conclusions and caveats: Shorter TCRB CDR3s, moderately but significantly so, were found in Type 1 diabetes patients in all four CD4+ subsets. The VDJ junctions of type 1 diabetes patients carried fewer insertions and more deletions.

Each of the CD4+ naive, central memory, regulatory and stem cell-like memory populations was sorted via CD45RO/CCR7/CD25/CD127/CD95/CD27. Trimming took 3 bases from V and 4 from J; bases not matched to a gene: 6. The CDR3 covers 15 residues. Germline V CDR1 and CDR2: KGHSH, LQKENI. This clone was counted only a few times. Its antigen is undetermined. Within the sample, other DNA sequences also encode this same CDR3. Since all of the isolated RNA was reverse transcribed, expressed TCRB transcripts were what got sequenced. Using immunoSEQ multiplex PCR, the repertoire was profiled, and TCRdb retains in-frame clones only, with some absent. Of approximately 270,000 clones in the sample, 14% are singletons; the top ten hold more than 0.015%.

V usage is TRBV18 and J usage is TRBJ2-1; TRBD2 agrees at 7 bases. This receptor was obtained from a man aged 25-40 years with type 1 diabetes. Sequencing input: naive CD4+ T cells from blood. In DNA, the CDR3 is TGTGCCAGCTCACCGTTAGCGGGTCGATACAATGAGCAGTTCTTC. It yields the protein CASSPLAGRYNEQFF.